Presented here are 22 T cell receptor beta chains from one specimen sequenced in a study of identical twins. TCRdb itself ran the 5' RACE reads through MiXCR, one entry per CDR3 protein. The sample carries under 400,000 distinct CDR3 sequences, approximately 8.8% recorded once. Sequencing used naive T cells sorted from blood. The receptors here all came from a woman aged 45-65 years in good health.

This clonotype was counted a few times. V gene TRBV2 combines with J gene TRBJ2-2; possibly TRBD2 for D (6 bases). V lost 6 bases to trimming and J lost 4 bases, with 12 bases between them. The CDR3 length is 14 residues. The V gene's germline CDR1 is SNHLY and CDR2 FYNNEI. The CDR3 spells CASSSPSVTGELFF. The CDR3 coding sequence is TGTGCCAGCAGCTCCCCTAGCGTCACCGGGGAGCTGTTTTTT.

This chain connects TRBV3-1 to TRBJ2-6; perhaps TRBD2 as D (6 bases). V lost 7 bases and J 0 bases, leaving 10 bases between the germline ends. The CDR3 loop spans 15 amino acids. Germline loops: CDR1 LGHDT, CDR2 YNNKEL (reference sequence). CDR3 region: CASTVGGSGANVLTF. DNA of the CDR3: TGTGCCAGCACTGTGGGGGGCTCTGGGGCCAACGTCCTGACTTTC.

The DNA of the CDR3 is TGTGCCAGCAGTTACAATAGGGGAGAGACCCAGTACTTC. The encoded protein is CASSYNRGETQYF. The chain employs TRBV6-5 and TRBJ2-5, with a possible D match to TRBD1 (5 bases). The CDR3 contains 13 residues. Trimming removed 2 bases at V and 4 bases at J, with 8 bases between. Germline V gene lookup returns CDR1 MNHEY and CDR2 SVGAGI.

Many counts were recorded for this clonotype. This rearrangement joins TRBV7-9 to TRBJ2-7; D is undetermined. Trimming took off 1 base at V and 3 bases at J, with 7 bases between the two ends. The CDR3 is made up of 13 amino acids. CDR1 is SEHNR and CDR2 is FQNEAQ in the germline V gene (reference sequence). CDR3 loop: CASSLDSNYEQYF. The CDR3 nucleotides are TGTGCCAGCAGCTTAGACTCGAACTACGAGCAGTACTTC. The variable domain in full, with the rest retrieved from reference TRBV7-9 and TRBJ2-7, is DTGVSQNPRHKITKRGQNVTFRCDPISEHNRLYWYRQTLGQGPEFLTYFQNEAQLEKSRLLSDRFSAERPKGSFSTLEIQRTEQGDSAMYLCASSLDSNYEQYFGPGTRLTVT.

The J gene is TRBJ2-7, the V gene TRBV14, with D maybe TRBD2 (6 bases). V was trimmed by 8 bases and J by 1 base, leaving 12 bases between them. The CDR3 consists of 13 residues. Germline lookup yields CDR1 SGHDN and CDR2 FVKESK. The CDR3 region is CASGGLVSYEQYF. The CDR3 nucleotides read TGTGCCAGCGGGGGACTGGTATCCTACGAGCAGTACTTC.

This clonotype occurred many times. This chain links TRBV4-1 with TRBJ2-1; D gene unclear. The CDR3 loop spans 14 amino acids. Trimming shortened V by 0 bases and J by 8 bases, and 11 bases separated the two germline ends. Germline V lookup: CDR1 MGHRA, CDR2 YSYEKL. The CDR3 protein is CASSQDRGADEQFF. DNA for the CDR3: TGCGCCAGCAGCCAAGATCGAGGCGCCGATGAGCAGTTCTTC.

This clonotype showed up just a few times. This chain links TRBV7-2 with TRBJ2-1, with unresolved D. The germline V and J ends were trimmed by 1 base and 6 bases, with 10 bases remaining between them. The CDR3 loop spans 14 amino acids. CDR1 is SGHTA and CDR2 is FQGNSA in the germline V gene. CDR3 region: CASSLVFVVNEQFF. The CDR3 coding sequence is TGTGCCAGCAGCTTAGTGTTTGTGGTCAATGAGCAGTTCTTC.

The chain has TRBV7-9 and TRBJ2-2; either TRBD1 or TRBD2 may supply D (5 bases each). CDR3 length: 14 amino acids. The germline gives CDR1 SEHNR, CDR2 FQNEAQ (reference sequence). Deletions cut 10 bases from V and 3 bases from J, with 15 bases between. CDR3 protein: CANRGVADTGELFF. As DNA, the CDR3 is TGTGCCAATCGAGGGGTCGCGGACACCGGGGAGCTGTTTTTT.

The chain uses TRBV7-8 and TRBJ2-7, with 10 nucleotides matching TRBD1. The CDR3 spans 14 residues. The V segment lost 5 bases and the J segment 4 bases; nucleotides outside the gene matches: 5. Germline V gene sequence: CDR1 SGHVS, CDR2 FQNEAQ. CDR3 bases: TGTGCCAGCAGCAAGACAGGGGGCACTTACGAGCAGTACTTC. Its translation is CASSKTGGTYEQYF.

The table lists this clonotype with many counts. V is TRBV11-3 and J is TRBJ2-1, with D perhaps matching TRBD2 (6 bases). Germline V CDR1 and CDR2: SGHNT, YENEEA. There are 14 residues in the CDR3. Trimming shortened V by 2 bases and J by 9 bases, and 14 bases separated the two germline ends. CDR3 DNA sequence: TGTGCCAGCAGCTTATCCCCGGGAGTTCTTGAGCAGTTCTTC. Encoded protein: CASSLSPGVLEQFF.

In this sample, this clonotype turned up a few times. The chain is built from TRBV6-2 or TRBV6-3 and TRBJ2-7, with TRBD2 matching 10 bases. The junction had 7 bases not matched to a gene; V was cut back by 6 bases and J by 5 bases. This CDR3 comprises 14 residues. Per the germline V gene, CDR1 is MNHEY and CDR2 is SVGEGT. CDR3 nucleotides: TGTGCCAGCAGCCTAGCGGGAGCGGAACACGAGCAGTACTTC. Its protein product is CASSLAGAEHEQYF.

This clonotype was observed at least ten times. The chain recombines TRBV29-1 with TRBJ2-3; D might be TRBD1 (6 bases). The CDR3 is 13 residues long. Looked up from germline, CDR1 is SQVTM and CDR2 is ANQGSEA. Trimming removed 5 bases from V and 3 bases from J, with 12 bases in between. The CDR3, as DNA: TGCAGCGTTCAGGGGATTGGGACAGATACGCAGTATTTT. Protein sequence: CSVQGIGTDTQYF.

The chain recombines TRBV10-3 with TRBJ2-7, with 14 nucleotides matching TRBD2. V lost 8 bases, J lost 5 bases, and 14 bases stayed unmatched. This CDR3 is 17 amino acids long. Germline CDR1 ENHRY, CDR2 SYGVKD. The CDR3 nucleotides are TGTGCCATCGGCCGACTAGCGGGAGGGCGAGTGGCTCACGAGCAGTACTTC. Encoded protein: CAIGRLAGGRVAHEQYF.

For the CDR3, the DNA is TGTGCCAGCAGCGTATTCGCGACTAGCGGGAGTGTTGAGCAGTTCTTC. Amino acid sequence: CASSVFATSGSVEQFF. The chain couples TRBV9 to TRBJ2-1; TRBD2 matches 12 bases. Trimming cost V 1 base and J 9 bases; bases outside gene matches: 8. The CDR3 covers 16 residues. Looked up from germline, CDR1 is SGDLS and CDR2 is YYNGEE.

This clonotype has more than one count but fewer than ten. V and J are TRBV25-1 and TRBJ2-3; possibly TRBD2 for D (7 bases). CDR1 and CDR2 (germline): MGHDK, SYGVNS. The CDR3 spans 19 residues. V gave up 2 bases and J gave up 3 bases, with 24 bases separating them. CDR3 residues: CASSERGGAFLLRTDTQYF. CDR3 DNA sequence: TGTGCCAGCAGTGAAAGGGGGGGGGCTTTCTTGTTAAGGACAGATACGCAGTATTTT.

The chain recombines TRBV20-1 with TRBJ2-1; 8 nucleotides line up with TRBD2. CDR1 and CDR2 from the germline V gene are DFQATT and SNEGSKA (reference sequence). The ends lost 1 base at V and 5 bases at J; junction bases unmatched: 7. The CDR3 length is 15 residues. CDR3 protein: CSARGGLGKDNEQFF. CDR3 bases: TGCAGTGCTAGAGGGGGACTAGGAAAAGACAATGAGCAGTTCTTC.

This clonotype was observed many times. J is TRBJ1-3 and V is TRBV12-3 or TRBV12-4, with a possible D match to TRBD1 (6 bases). This CDR3 has 12 amino acids. Trimming took off 7 bases at V and 8 bases at J, with 12 bases between the two ends. CDR3 amino acids: CASTGGRHTIYF. As DNA, the CDR3 is TGTGCCAGCACGGGGGGCCGTCACACCATATATTTT.

There are many counts of this clonotype. Germline and junction disagree at one end, which may indicate a read error. CDR3 in DNA: TGTGCTAGCAGCCCGACAGGACAAGAGACCCAGTACTTC. Encoded protein: CASSPTGQETQYF. The rearrangement links TRBV7-7 to TRBJ2-5, with D maybe TRBD1 (6 bases). The CDR3 spans 13 residues. CDR1 SSHAT and CDR2 FNYEAQ come from the germline V gene (reference sequence).

The chain uses TRBV7-8 and TRBJ1-2, with 11 bases that match TRBD1. CDR3 length: 17 residues. The V and J ends lost 1 base and 4 bases, in that order; junction bases with no gene match: 8. Per the germline V gene, CDR1 is SGHVS and CDR2 is FQNEAQ. CDR3 bases: TGTGCCAGCAGCTTAGTCCCGGGACAGGGGGTTGCCTATGGCTACACCTTC. It yields the protein CASSLVPGQGVAYGYTF.

This clonotype was picked up many times. The J gene is TRBJ2-7, the V gene TRBV20-1; D perhaps matches TRBD1 (6 bases). V lost 0 bases and J lost 3, with 12 bases in between. Germline values: CDR1 DFQATT, CDR2 SNEGSKA (reference sequence). This CDR3 spans 14 amino acids. The CDR3 region has the DNA TGCAGTGCTAGAGATGAGTACAGGGTCTACGAGCAGTACGTC. The encoded protein is CSARDEYRVYEQYV.

This chain connects TRBV19 to TRBJ1-5; possible D gene TRBD1, 6 bases. Trimming cost V 3 bases and J 1 base, with 13 bases left between them. CDR1 and CDR2 from the germline V gene are LNHDA and SQIVND (reference sequence). The CDR3 extends over 16 amino acids. The CDR3 spells CASSIDTGMSNQPQHF. CDR3 sequence (DNA): TGTGCCAGTAGTATTGATACAGGGATGAGCAATCAGCCCCAGCATTTT.

The gene calls are TRBV24-1 and TRBJ2-1, with D perhaps matching TRBD2 (5 bases). The CDR3 runs to 16 residues. Trimming removed 6 bases from V and 7 bases from J, with 21 bases in between. The germline CDR1 and CDR2 sequences are KGHDR and SFDVKD. The DNA of the CDR3 is TGTGCCACCAGTTTATCTCCCGGGGTAGTGCCGAATGAGCAGTTCTTC. Residues: CATSLSPGVVPNEQFF.